The T cell receptor beta chain described here comes from a study of cytomegalovirus exposure and HLA in healthy donors. Regarding the study as a whole: Listed as cytomegalovirus-associated were 150 to 200 TCR beta chains. A later analysis reportedly identified an Asian-associated ancestry cluster as carrying fewer N-insertions than the roughly 600-donor mean. DRB1 showed the most TCR associations and HLA-C the fewest in a later analysis, as rates varied by HLA locus.

A remark on this clone: Its antigen is not known.

Nominally healthy donors provided the samples, though records likely missed some immune exposures. The CDR3 spans 15 residues. From germline, CDR1 is SGHTS and CDR2 YDEGEE. Trimming removed 2 bases from V and 7 bases from J; junction bases left unmatched: 6. The primer mix had 60 Vbeta and 13 Jbeta primers. Profiling relied on immunoSEQ multiplex PCR, and the TCRdb table lists in-frame clones only, not all of them. The sample has approximately 160,000 clones, 60% to 80% seen once; the top ten hold approximately 4.4%. This rearrangement joins TRBV5-8 to TRBJ2-2; TRBD2 matches at 9 bases. This sequence was found in a man between 18 and 29 years old in good health and CMV-seropositive. The sequenced sample was PBMCs. The DNA of the CDR3 is TGTGCCAGCAGCTTTAGCGGGGGCCCGATCGGGGAGCTGTTTTTT. Encoded protein: CASSFSGGPIGELFF. Full variable domain (missing parts from reference TRBV5-8 and TRBJ2-2): EAGVTQSPTHLIKTRGQQATLRCSPISGHTSVYWYQQALGLGLQFLLWYDEGEERNRGNFPPRFSGRQFPNYSSELNVNALELEDSALYLCASSFSGGPIGELFFGEGSRLTVL.